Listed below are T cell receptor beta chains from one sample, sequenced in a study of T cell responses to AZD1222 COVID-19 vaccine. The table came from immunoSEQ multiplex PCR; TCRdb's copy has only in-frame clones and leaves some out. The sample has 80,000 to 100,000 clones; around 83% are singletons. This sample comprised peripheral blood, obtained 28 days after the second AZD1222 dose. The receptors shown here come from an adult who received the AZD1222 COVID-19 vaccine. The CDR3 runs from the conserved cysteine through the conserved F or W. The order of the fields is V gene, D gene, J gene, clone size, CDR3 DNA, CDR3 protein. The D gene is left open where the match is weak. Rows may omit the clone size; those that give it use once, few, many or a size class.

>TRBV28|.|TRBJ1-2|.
TGTGCCAGCAGTTTAGGGCAGGGTCGTGGCTACACCTTC
CASSLGQGRGYTF
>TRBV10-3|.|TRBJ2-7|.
TGTGCCGCCCGACTCGATGGGGGGCTGGACGAGCAGTACTTC
CAARLDGGLDEQYF
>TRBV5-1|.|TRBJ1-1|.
TGCGCCAGCAGCCTAGCGGGGGCGTCGAACACTGAAGCTTTCTTT
CASSLAGASNTEAFF
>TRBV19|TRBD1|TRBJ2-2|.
TGTGCCAGTAGTACGACAGGGGGCAGGAACACCGGGGAGCTGTTTTTT
CASSTTGGRNTGELFF
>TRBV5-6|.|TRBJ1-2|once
TGTGCCAGCAGCCTGATACAGGAGAACTATGGCTACACCTTC
CASSLIQENYGYTF
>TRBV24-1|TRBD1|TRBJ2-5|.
TGTGCCACCAGTCGGACAGGGGTCACCGCCCAAGAGACCCAGTACTTC
CATSRTGVTAQETQYF
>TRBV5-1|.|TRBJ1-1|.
TGCGCCAGCACCGGGGTGGGGACTGAAGCTTTCTTT
CASTGVGTEAFF
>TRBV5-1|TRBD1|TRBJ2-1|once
TGCGCCAGCAGCTTGGGGCTCGGACAGGGGGCCGGCGATGAGCAGTTCTTC
CASSLGLGQGAGDEQFF
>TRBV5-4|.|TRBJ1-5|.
TGTGCCAGCAGCTTGGACCAAAAGGATCAGCCCCAGCATTTT
CASSLDQKDQPQHF
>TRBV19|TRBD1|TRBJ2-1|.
TGTGCCAGTAGTAAGACAGGGATATCCCAAAGGAATGAGCAGTTCTTC
CASSKTGISQRNEQFF
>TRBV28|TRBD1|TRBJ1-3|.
TGTGCCAGCACCCTCGGGACAGGGTTTTCGGAAGCTTTGAACACCATATATTTT
CASTLGTGFSEALNTIYF
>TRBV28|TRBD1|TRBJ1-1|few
TGTGCCAGCAGTTCTACCGGACAGGGGAACACTGAAGCTTTCTTT
CASSSTGQGNTEAFF
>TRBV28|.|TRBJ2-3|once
TGTGCCAGCACCAGGTCCCACCGCGGGACAGATACGCAGTATTTT
CASTRSHRGTDTQYF
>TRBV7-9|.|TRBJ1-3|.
TGTGCCAGCAGCTTTAACGAGGGGAACACCATATATTTT
CASSFNEGNTIYF
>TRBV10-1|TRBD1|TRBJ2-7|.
TGCGCCAGCAGTCGGACAGGGGGCTTCGGCGAGCAGTACTTC
CASSRTGGFGEQYF
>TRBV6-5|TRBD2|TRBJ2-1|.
TGTGCCAGCAGTTACCCCAGCGGGGGCTCCTACAATGAGCAGTTCTTC
CASSYPSGGSYNEQFF
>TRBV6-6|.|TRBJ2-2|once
TGTGCCAGCAGTGACTACAGGGAGGGCACCGGGGAGCTGTTTTTT
CASSDYREGTGELFF
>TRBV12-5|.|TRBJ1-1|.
TGTGCTAGTGCTCCCTCGGGGAACTCGAACACTGAAGCTTTCTTT
CASAPSGNSNTEAFF
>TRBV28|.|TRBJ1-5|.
TGTGCCAGCAGTTTTTCTTCAAAGTGGGTCTCACAGCATTTT
CASSFSSKWVSQHF
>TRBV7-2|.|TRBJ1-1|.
TGTGCCAGCAGCCTAGCCGGGACCCGTGGGGCTTTCTTT
CASSLAGTRGAFF
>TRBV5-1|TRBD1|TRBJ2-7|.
TGCGCCAGCGTCGGGGGACAGGGGCTCTCCTACGAGCAGTACTTC
CASVGGQGLSYEQYF
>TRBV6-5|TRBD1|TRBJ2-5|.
TGTGCCAGCAGCCGGACAGGGGGGTGGGAGACCCAGTACTTC
CASSRTGGWETQYF
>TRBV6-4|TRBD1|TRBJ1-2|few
TGTGCCAGCAGCGAAGACACAAGACAGGGGTACGGCTATGGCTACACCTTC
CASSEDTRQGYGYGYTF
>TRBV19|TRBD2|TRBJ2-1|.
TGTGCCAGTAGTATAGATTCCCCCGGGACTAGCGGGAAGGTTGAGCAGTTCTTC
CASSIDSPGTSGKVEQFF
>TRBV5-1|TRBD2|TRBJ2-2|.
TGCGCCAGCAGCTTGGGTCTAGCGGGGACCACGAACACCGGGGAGCTGTTTTTT
CASSLGLAGTTNTGELFF
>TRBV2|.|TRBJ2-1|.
TGTGCCAGCAGTGGAAGAAGCTCCTACAATGAGCAGTTCTTC
CASSGRSSYNEQFF
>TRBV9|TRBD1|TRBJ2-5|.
TGTGCCAGCAGCCTCACCGGGACAGGGAGGCAAGAGACCCAGTACTTC
CASSLTGTGRQETQYF
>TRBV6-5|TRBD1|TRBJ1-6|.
TGTGCCAGCTGGGTGGGACAGGTAGATTCACCCCTCCACTTT
CASWVGQVDSPLHF
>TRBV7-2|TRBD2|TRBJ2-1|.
TGTGCCAGCAGCTTAGGGGGGGCTAGCGGGAATGAGCAGTTCTTC
CASSLGGASGNEQFF
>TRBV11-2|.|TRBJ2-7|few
TGTGCCAGCAGCTTAGTTCTCGGGACCTACGAGCAGTACTTC
CASSLVLGTYEQYF